These 14 T cell receptor beta chains were all obtained from the same sample, sequenced in a study of blood T cells in healthy people across ages. A J-beta primer mix and a sample-barcoded 5' primer were used in a second PCR of about 6 to 12 cycles. TCRdb fed the 5' RACE reads into MiXCR, producing one record per CDR3 protein. The sample has some 760,000 distinct CDR3 sequences, 20% to 25% seen once. These same records also appear under a second study, on T cells of mothers and their children.

The sample comprised blood. These receptors originate from a boy between 5 and 17 years old in good health.

The chain has TRBV4-1 and TRBJ1-2; D gene uncertain. In germline, CDR1 is MGHRA, CDR2 YSYEKL. The CDR3 is made up of 17 amino acids. Trimming took off 1 base at V and 4 bases at J, with 19 bases between the two ends. CDR3 DNA sequence: TGCGCCAGCAGCCAAGGCTCGGAATGGCCTGTCCCCTATGGCTACACCTTC. This sequence encodes CASSQGSEWPVPYGYTF.

This clonotype was seen a handful of times. This chain links TRBV5-1 with TRBJ2-5, with D possibly matching TRBD1 (6 bases). The J call may be incorrect, as the DNA end agrees better with TRBJ2-7. In germline, CDR1 is SGHRS, CDR2 YFSETQ. This CDR3 is 14 amino acids long. The CDR3 bases are TGCGCCAGCAGCCCCGGCACAGGGAATAGCGAGCAGTACTTC. Translating it yields CASSPGTGNSEQYF.

The V and J genes are TRBV6-2 or TRBV6-3 and TRBJ2-7; possible D gene TRBD1, 5 bases. Germline V lookup: CDR1 MNHEY, CDR2 SVGEGT. Trimming stripped 0 bases from V and 2 bases from J, with 20 bases between. CDR3 length: 18 residues. The DNA for the CDR3 is TGTGCCAGCAGTTACTCGAGGAAGAAGGGGATCGATACCTACGAGCAGTACTTC. Translation: CASSYSRKKGIDTYEQYF.

This chain uses TRBV4-3 with TRBJ2-2, with TRBD2 identical over 14 bases. The CDR3 is made up of 17 amino acids. Germline CDR1 is LGHNA and CDR2 is YSLEER. Losses at the gene ends were 4 bases for V and 7 bases for J; bases not matched to a gene: 8. In DNA form, the CDR3 reads TGCGCCAGCAGCCGGGGACTAGCGGGAGTCGTGGGCGGGGAGCTGTTTTTT. Residues: CASSRGLAGVVGGELFF.

CDR3 region: CSARADSPYEQYF. For the CDR3, the DNA is TGCAGTGCTAGAGCGGACAGTCCCTACGAGCAGTACTTC. The chain recombines TRBV20-1 with TRBJ2-7, with D possibly being TRBD1 (6 bases). CDR1 is DFQATT and CDR2 is SNEGSKA in the germline V gene (reference sequence). The CDR3 has 13 amino acids. The germline V and J ends were trimmed by 1 base and 2 bases, with 9 bases remaining between them.

This clonotype has a handful of counts. The chain links TRBV6-2 or TRBV6-3 to TRBJ2-5; D not resolved. Judging by the DNA end, TRBJ2-1 fits better; the J call may be wrong. Germline loops: CDR1 MNHEY, CDR2 SVGEGT. This CDR3 spans 12 amino acids. The CDR3 is CASSYKSDEQFF. DNA for the CDR3: TGTGCCAGCAGTTACAAGAGCGATGAGCAGTTCTTC.

This sequence joins TRBV20-1 and TRBJ2-5; 9 positions agree with TRBD2. Trimming cost V 6 bases and J 5 bases; bases outside gene matches: 16. This CDR3 has 16 amino acids. Germline V CDR1 and CDR2: DFQATT, SNEGSKA (reference sequence). For the CDR3, the DNA is TGCAGTGCCTCCGATCAACTTAGCGGGAGTGGGGAGACCCAGTACTTC. Amino acid sequence: CSASDQLSGSGETQYF.

V is TRBV7-8 and J is TRBJ2-1; no reliable D call. CDR1 is SGHVS, CDR2 FQNEAQ, per germline. This CDR3 has 15 residues. V was trimmed by 5 bases and J by 4 bases, leaving 15 bases between them. CDR3 sequence reads: CASSEEFSSYNEQFF. Written as DNA, the CDR3 is TGTGCCAGCAGCGAGGAGTTCTCCTCTTACAATGAGCAGTTCTTC.

J is TRBJ2-1 and V is TRBV6-1, with TRBD2 identical over 9 bases. The DNA end is more similar to TRBJ2-7, so the J call may be wrong. Germline CDR1 is MNHNS and CDR2 is SASEGT. The CDR3 covers 15 residues. DNA for the CDR3: TGTGCCAGCAGTGAACTCCTAGCGGGGTGGTACGAGCAGTACTTC. Protein: CASSELLAGWYEQYF.

This clonotype was counted only a few times. This chain connects TRBV4-1 to TRBJ1-4, with a tentative D call TRBD1 (5 bases). Germline V lookup: CDR1 MGHRA, CDR2 YSYEKL. The V and J ends lost 3 bases and 5 bases respectively, with 13 bases between them. The length of the CDR3 is 15 residues. This chain's CDR3 is CASSHRQPVNEKLFF. In nucleotides, the CDR3 is TGCGCCAGCAGCCACAGACAGCCAGTCAATGAAAAACTGTTTTTT.

This clonotype has a handful of counts. V usage is TRBV13 and J usage is TRBJ1-2, with D uncertain. The CDR3 sequence is 14 residues long. Germline assignment: CDR1 PRHDT and CDR2 FYEKMQ (reference sequence). Trimming took 0 bases from V and 8 from J, leaving 13 bases between them. CDR3 sequence reads: CASSLGGRLGGYTF. DNA for the CDR3: TGTGCCAGCAGCTTAGGAGGCCGCTTGGGCGGCTACACCTTC.

This clonotype was observed a few times. At one end, the junction sequence differs from germline, possibly due to a read error. This chain uses TRBV5-1 with TRBJ2-6; 11 nucleotides line up with TRBD1. Germline CDR1 is SGHRS and CDR2 is YFSETQ. The CDR3 is 16 residues long. CDR3 in amino acids: CASSLGQGAGANVLTF. In DNA form, the CDR3 reads TGCGCCAGCAGTTTGGGACAGGGGGCTGGGGCCAACGTCCTGACTTTC. Using reference TRBV5-1 and TRBJ2-6 for the parts outside the CDR3, the full variable domain is KAGVTQTPRYLIKTRGQQVTLSCSPISGHRSVSWYQQTPGQGLQFLFEYFSETQRNKGNFPGRFSGRQFSNSRSEMNVSTLELGDSALYLCASSLGQGAGANVLTFGAGSRLTVL.

This clonotype was seen only a few times. This chain uses TRBV29-1 with TRBJ2-5; tentatively, D is TRBD1 (5 bases). Trimming removed 0 bases at V and 0 bases at J, with 14 bases between. Germline lookup yields CDR1 SQVTM and CDR2 ANQGSEA. This CDR3 comprises 16 residues. This CDR3 reads CSVEDPAGRYQETQYF. The CDR3, as DNA: TGCAGCGTTGAAGACCCGGCAGGGCGGTACCAAGAGACCCAGTACTTC.

This clonotype was seen only a few times. The rearrangement links TRBV2 to TRBJ2-5; TRBD1 or TRBD2 may be the D gene (5 bases each). The CDR3 length is 13 residues. Trimming cost V 4 bases and J 5 bases, with 11 bases left between them. Germline V CDR1 and CDR2: SNHLY, FYNNEI. CDR3 nucleotides: TGTGCCAGCAGTGTACTCTGGGGGGAGACCCAGTACTTC. Protein: CASSVLWGETQYF.